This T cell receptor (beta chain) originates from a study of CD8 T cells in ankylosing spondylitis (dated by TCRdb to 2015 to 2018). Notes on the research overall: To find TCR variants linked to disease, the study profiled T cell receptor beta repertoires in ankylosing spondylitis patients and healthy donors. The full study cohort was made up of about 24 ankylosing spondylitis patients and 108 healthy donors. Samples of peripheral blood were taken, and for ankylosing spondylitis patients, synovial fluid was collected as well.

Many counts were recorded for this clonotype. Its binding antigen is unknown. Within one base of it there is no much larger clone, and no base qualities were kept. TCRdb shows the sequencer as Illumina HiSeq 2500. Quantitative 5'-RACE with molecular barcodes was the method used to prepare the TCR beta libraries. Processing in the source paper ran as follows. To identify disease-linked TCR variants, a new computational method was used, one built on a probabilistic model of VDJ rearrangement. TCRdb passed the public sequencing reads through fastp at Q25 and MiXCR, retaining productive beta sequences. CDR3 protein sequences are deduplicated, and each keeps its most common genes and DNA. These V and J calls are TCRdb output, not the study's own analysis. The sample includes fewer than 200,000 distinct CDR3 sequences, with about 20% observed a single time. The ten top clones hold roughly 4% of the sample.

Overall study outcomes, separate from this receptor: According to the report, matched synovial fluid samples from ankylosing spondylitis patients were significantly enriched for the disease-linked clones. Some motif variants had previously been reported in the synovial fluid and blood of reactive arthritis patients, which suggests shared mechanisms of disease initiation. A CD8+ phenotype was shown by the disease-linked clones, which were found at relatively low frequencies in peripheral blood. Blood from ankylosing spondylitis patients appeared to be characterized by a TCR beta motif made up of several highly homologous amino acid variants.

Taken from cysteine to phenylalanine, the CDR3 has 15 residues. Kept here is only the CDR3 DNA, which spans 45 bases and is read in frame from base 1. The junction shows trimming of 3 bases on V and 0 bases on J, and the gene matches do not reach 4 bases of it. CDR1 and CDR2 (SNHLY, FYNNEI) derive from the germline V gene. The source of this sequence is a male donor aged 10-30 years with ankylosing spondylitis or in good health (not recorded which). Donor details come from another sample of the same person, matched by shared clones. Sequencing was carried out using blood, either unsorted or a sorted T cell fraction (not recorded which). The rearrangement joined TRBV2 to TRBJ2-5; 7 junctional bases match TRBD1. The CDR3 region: CASSDWTGHQETQYF. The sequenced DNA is TGTGCCAGCAGTGATTGGACAGGCCACCAAGAGACCCAGTACTTC.